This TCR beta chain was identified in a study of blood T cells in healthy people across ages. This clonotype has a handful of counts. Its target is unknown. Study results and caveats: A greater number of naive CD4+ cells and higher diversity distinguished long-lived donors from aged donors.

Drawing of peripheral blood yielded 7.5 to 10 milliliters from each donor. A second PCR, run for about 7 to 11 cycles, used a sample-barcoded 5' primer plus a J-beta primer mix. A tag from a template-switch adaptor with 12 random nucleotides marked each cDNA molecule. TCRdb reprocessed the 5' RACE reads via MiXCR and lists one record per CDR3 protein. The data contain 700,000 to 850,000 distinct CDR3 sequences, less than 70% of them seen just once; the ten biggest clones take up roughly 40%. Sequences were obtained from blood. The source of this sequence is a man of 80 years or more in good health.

CDR3: CASSVDRSTDTQYF. DNA of the CDR3: TGTGCCAGCAGTGTCGACAGGAGCACAGATACGCAGTATTTT. The chain carries TRBV9 and TRBJ2-3; maybe TRBD1 (6 bases). CDR3 length: 14 amino acids. Germline V gene sequence: CDR1 SGDLS, CDR2 YYNGEE. The V and J ends lost 5 bases and 0 bases respectively, with 10 bases between them.